This TCR beta chain was sequenced during a study of CD4 and CD8 cells across lung adenocarcinoma regions. TCRdb redid the calling of the PCR reads with MiXCR, one entry per CDR3 protein. The sample consists of tens of thousands of distinct CDR3 sequences, roughly 54% of them appearing once. Donors had localized lung adenocarcinoma, a non-small cell lung cancer. Sample: CD8+ T cells from the center of a lung tumor. The TCR was taken from a female donor with lung adenocarcinoma. The CD4 and CD8 labels of this study may be unreliable.

The CDR3 loop reads CASSYMQATDTQYF. The CDR3, as DNA: TGTGCCAGCAGTTACATGCAGGCGACAGATACGCAGTATTTT. The chain uses TRBV6-5 and TRBJ2-3; D is unclear. The CDR3 length is 14 residues. V lost 2 bases and J lost 3, with 9 bases in between. Germline assignment: CDR1 MNHEY and CDR2 SVGAGI.